This entry features one T cell receptor (beta chain) sequence. Its antigen is currently unknown. Assay version v3.0 of immunoSEQ was used, and it was run at survey level. Profiled with immunoSEQ multiplex PCR; TCRdb holds only in-frame clones, not every one. The table lists some 15,000 clones, roughly 80% of them singletons. The record originates from a study of long-term antiretroviral therapy in people with HIV. Germline V gene lookup returns CDR1 LNHDA and CDR2 SQIVND (reference sequence). This CDR3 spans 15 amino acids. The trim removed 5 bases at V and 4 bases at J, leaving 6 bases unmatched. Study results and caveats: Relative to transplant donor controls, diversity remained lower despite increasing after ART. Within the repertoire, clones expanded before ART were dominant at all time points. There were no data on ART adherence, viral resistance or therapy changes, a gap that limits inferences about post-ART repertoire changes.

The sequence was collected from a man aged 30 to 45 with HIV. Source: unsorted PBMCs, taken less than 1.3 years before starting antiretroviral therapy. This rearrangement joins TRBV19 to TRBJ2-1, with 9 bases matching TRBD2. In DNA form, the CDR3 reads TGTGCCAGTAGTGAGGGTCTAGCGGGGTACAATGAGCAGTTCTTC. Translated: CASSEGLAGYNEQFF.